A selection of T cell receptor beta chains follows, all from one sample in a study of blood T cell repertoires in COVID-19. The repertoire was sequenced with immunoSEQ multiplex PCR; TCRdb's copy has only in-frame clones and lacks some. This sample carries around 130,000 clones, more than 70% of them seen once, and the ten largest clones take about 3.9%. Sequencing was done on a sample of peripheral blood. These receptors all stem from a man aged 55 to 70 with acute or convalescent COVID-19. Both conserved end residues are part of each CDR3. D genes are given only for firm matches. Size tells how often a clone was seen (once, few, many) or the class of an expanded clone, and some rows leave it out.

CDR3nt: TGTGCCAGCAGTTTCCCAGACAGGGAAGCTTTCTTT
CDR3aa: CASSFPDREAFF
d_gene: -
v_gene: TRBV12-3/TRBV12-4
abundance: -
j_gene: TRBJ1-1

CDR3nt: TGTGCCAGCAGCTTAACAGGGAAAATGAACTTC
CDR3aa: CASSLTGKMNF
d_gene: -
v_gene: TRBV7-8
abundance: -
j_gene: TRBJ2-7

CDR3nt: TGCGCCAGCAGTGCGAATCGTCCCGGGACAGGGTCCGGGGAGCTGTTTTTT
CDR3aa: CASSANRPGTGSGELFF
d_gene: TRBD1
v_gene: TRBV5-1
abundance: -
j_gene: TRBJ2-2

CDR3nt: TGTGCCAGCAGCCAAGAACTAGCGGGATACAATGAGCAGTTCTTC
CDR3aa: CASSQELAGYNEQFF
d_gene: TRBD2
v_gene: TRBV4-2
abundance: -
j_gene: TRBJ2-1

CDR3nt: TGTGCCATCAGTGAGTCGACTGGGGCAGCCGGGGAGCTGTTTTTT
CDR3aa: CAISESTGAAGELFF
d_gene: -
v_gene: TRBV10-3
abundance: -
j_gene: TRBJ2-2

CDR3nt: TGCAGCGGGACCCAGGGGGCGGGCTACAATGAGCAGTTCTTC
CDR3aa: CSGTQGAGYNEQFF
d_gene: TRBD1
v_gene: TRBV29-1
abundance: -
j_gene: TRBJ2-1

CDR3nt: TGTGCCAGCAGCCTGACTAGAAGCACCTACGAGCAGTACTTC
CDR3aa: CASSLTRSTYEQYF
d_gene: -
v_gene: TRBV28
abundance: -
j_gene: TRBJ2-7

CDR3nt: TGCGCCAGCAGCTTGGACCTAGCGGGCACCGGGGAGCTGTTTTTT
CDR3aa: CASSLDLAGTGELFF
d_gene: TRBD2
v_gene: TRBV5-1
abundance: -
j_gene: TRBJ2-2

CDR3nt: TGTGCCAGCAGGTCGGGCGGGAGGGGTCCGGTCAATGAGCAGTTCTTC
CDR3aa: CASRSGGRGPVNEQFF
d_gene: TRBD2
v_gene: TRBV27
abundance: -
j_gene: TRBJ2-1

CDR3nt: TGTGCCAGCAGCCAAGTAAGAGGCCGCACTGAAGCTTTCTTT
CDR3aa: CASSQVRGRTEAFF
d_gene: -
v_gene: TRBV3-1/TRBV3-2
abundance: -
j_gene: TRBJ1-1

CDR3nt: TGTGCCAGCAGCAAAATCACACAGGAAGGCTACGAGCAGTACTTC
CDR3aa: CASSKITQEGYEQYF
d_gene: -
v_gene: TRBV21-1
abundance: -
j_gene: TRBJ2-7

CDR3nt: TGTGCCAGTAGTATTAGGGGGGACAGCCGCCGGTACGAGCAGTACTTC
CDR3aa: CASSIRGDSRRYEQYF
d_gene: -
v_gene: TRBV19
abundance: -
j_gene: TRBJ2-7

CDR3nt: TGCGCCAGCAGAGGGGATGGAATAGAGGATGGCTACACCTTC
CDR3aa: CASRGDGIEDGYTF
d_gene: -
v_gene: TRBV10-1
abundance: -
j_gene: TRBJ1-2

CDR3nt: TGTGCCAGCAGTCGGACTAGCGGGAGGGGGGTCTACAATGAGCAGTTCTTC
CDR3aa: CASSRTSGRGVYNEQFF
d_gene: TRBD2
v_gene: TRBV7-9
abundance: -
j_gene: TRBJ2-1

CDR3nt: TGTGCCAGCAGTGAGGGGATAAGGGGGGGGAATCAGCCCCAGCATTTT
CDR3aa: CASSEGIRGGNQPQHF
d_gene: -
v_gene: TRBV2
abundance: -
j_gene: TRBJ1-5

CDR3nt: TGCAGTGCTAGTAACGGGAGGGGGGCCGGGGAGCTGTTTTTT
CDR3aa: CSASNGRGAGELFF
d_gene: TRBD2
v_gene: TRBV20-1
abundance: -
j_gene: TRBJ2-2

CDR3nt: TGTGCCAGCAGACCCCCAGGGACAGTTTATAACTATGGCTACACCTTC
CDR3aa: CASRPPGTVYNYGYTF
d_gene: TRBD1
v_gene: TRBV28
abundance: -
j_gene: TRBJ1-2

CDR3nt: TGTGCCAGCAGTTCCCTCCGTGGAGCGGTTGAGCAGTTCTTC
CDR3aa: CASSSLRGAVEQFF
d_gene: -
v_gene: TRBV6-5
abundance: -
j_gene: TRBJ2-1

CDR3nt: TGTGCCAGTAGTACAAAGGACAGGGTATTGGATACCCAGTACTTC
CDR3aa: CASSTKDRVLDTQYF
d_gene: TRBD1
v_gene: TRBV19
abundance: once
j_gene: TRBJ2-5

CDR3nt: TGTGCCAGCAGCTTAGACTCCGGGACTAGGGATGAGCAGTTCTTC
CDR3aa: CASSLDSGTRDEQFF
d_gene: TRBD2
v_gene: TRBV7-3
abundance: -
j_gene: TRBJ2-1

CDR3nt: TGTGCCTGGGACCGGGGGGGTAGCGGGGACCAAGAGACCCAGTACTTC
CDR3aa: CAWDRGGSGDQETQYF
d_gene: TRBD2
v_gene: TRBV30
abundance: once
j_gene: TRBJ2-5

CDR3nt: TGTGCCAGCAGCCACGGGACAGACGAGCAGTACTTC
CDR3aa: CASSHGTDEQYF
d_gene: TRBD1
v_gene: TRBV11-2
abundance: few
j_gene: TRBJ2-7

CDR3nt: TGTGCCAGCAGTTTAGGGCCACAAGAGACCCAGTACTTC
CDR3aa: CASSLGPQETQYF
d_gene: -
v_gene: TRBV27
abundance: -
j_gene: TRBJ2-5

CDR3nt: TGCAGTGCTAGGGTCGGGGATACGCAGTATTTT
CDR3aa: CSARVGDTQYF
d_gene: -
v_gene: TRBV20-1
abundance: -
j_gene: TRBJ2-3

CDR3nt: TGTGCCAGCAGCTCGGCTAGACAGGTCTACGAGCAGTACTTC
CDR3aa: CASSSARQVYEQYF
d_gene: -
v_gene: TRBV7-8
abundance: -
j_gene: TRBJ2-7

CDR3nt: TGTGCCAGCAGTTCGCACTCGCGGTGGGATGGCTACACCTTC
CDR3aa: CASSSHSRWDGYTF
d_gene: -
v_gene: TRBV27
abundance: -
j_gene: TRBJ1-2

CDR3nt: TGCGCCAGCAGTGAGGGGGCCAACACTGAAGCTTTCTTT
CDR3aa: CASSEGANTEAFF
d_gene: -
v_gene: TRBV10-1
abundance: -
j_gene: TRBJ1-1

CDR3nt: TGTGCCAGCAGCTCCGGGGGGGCCACCCACAATGAGCAGTTCTTC
CDR3aa: CASSSGGATHNEQFF
d_gene: TRBD2
v_gene: TRBV28
abundance: -
j_gene: TRBJ2-1

CDR3nt: TGTGCCAGCAGTGACTTGAGACAGTCCTACGAGCAGTACTTC
CDR3aa: CASSDLRQSYEQYF
d_gene: -
v_gene: TRBV6-4
abundance: -
j_gene: TRBJ2-7

CDR3nt: TGTGCCAGCAGTTACATGCAGGAACCCTCCTACGAGCAGTACTTC
CDR3aa: CASSYMQEPSYEQYF
d_gene: -
v_gene: TRBV6-6
abundance: -
j_gene: TRBJ2-7

CDR3nt: TGTGCCACCAGTGATGCCCTGGACCCGGAGGTACAGCCCCAGCATTTT
CDR3aa: CATSDALDPEVQPQHF
d_gene: -
v_gene: TRBV24-1
abundance: -
j_gene: TRBJ1-5

CDR3nt: TGTGCCAGCAGCTACGACAGGGGGCTGGGAGAGACCCAGTACTTC
CDR3aa: CASSYDRGLGETQYF
d_gene: TRBD1
v_gene: TRBV11-2
abundance: -
j_gene: TRBJ2-5

CDR3nt: TGTGCCAGCAGCGTCGAAGTAAGGAGGGCCTACGAGCAGTACTTC
CDR3aa: CASSVEVRRAYEQYF
d_gene: -
v_gene: TRBV27
abundance: -
j_gene: TRBJ2-7

CDR3nt: TGTGCCAGTAGTAGGGAGCGGGGGGCAGGCAATCAGCCCCAGCATTTT
CDR3aa: CASSRERGAGNQPQHF
d_gene: -
v_gene: TRBV19
abundance: -
j_gene: TRBJ1-5

CDR3nt: TGTGCCAGTAGGCAGGAACAAGAGACCCAGTACTTC
CDR3aa: CASRQEQETQYF
d_gene: -
v_gene: TRBV19
abundance: -
j_gene: TRBJ2-5

CDR3nt: TGTGCCAGCAGCTTAGACGGCAGGGGAAGTTCTAACTATGGCTACACCTTC
CDR3aa: CASSLDGRGSSNYGYTF
d_gene: -
v_gene: TRBV7-2
abundance: medium-sized
j_gene: TRBJ1-2

CDR3nt: TGTGCCAGCAGCCTGTCGGGACAGGGATACAATGAGCAGTTCTTC
CDR3aa: CASSLSGQGYNEQFF
d_gene: TRBD1
v_gene: TRBV11-3
abundance: -
j_gene: TRBJ2-1

CDR3nt: TGTGCCAGTACCGAGGGCCTTTTAAAGAGCAATCAGCCCCAGCATTTT
CDR3aa: CASTEGLLKSNQPQHF
d_gene: -
v_gene: TRBV19
abundance: few
j_gene: TRBJ1-5

CDR3nt: TGCAGCGTTGCGGCAGGGGGAAAACTGTTTTTT
CDR3aa: CSVAAGGKLFF
d_gene: TRBD1
v_gene: TRBV29-1
abundance: -
j_gene: TRBJ1-4

CDR3nt: TGTGCCAGCCACCAGGGCTATCAGCCCCAGCATTTT
CDR3aa: CASHQGYQPQHF
d_gene: -
v_gene: TRBV12-3/TRBV12-4
abundance: -
j_gene: TRBJ1-5

CDR3nt: TGCGCCAGCACTCACAGCGGGAGCTCCTACAATGAGCAGTTCTTC
CDR3aa: CASTHSGSSYNEQFF
d_gene: TRBD2
v_gene: TRBV23-1
abundance: -
j_gene: TRBJ2-1

CDR3nt: TGTGCCAGTAGTATTGGGGACAGGGTTGGCGAGCAGTACTTC
CDR3aa: CASSIGDRVGEQYF
d_gene: TRBD1
v_gene: TRBV19
abundance: once
j_gene: TRBJ2-7

CDR3nt: TGCGCCAGCAGCCCGGGGGCAGGGGGCGTCAAGTTCTTC
CDR3aa: CASSPGAGGVKFF
d_gene: TRBD1
v_gene: TRBV5-1
abundance: few
j_gene: TRBJ2-1

CDR3nt: TGCGCCAGCAGGAGAACAGGGGCTGTCTACGAGCAGTACTTC
CDR3aa: CASRRTGAVYEQYF
d_gene: TRBD1
v_gene: TRBV5-1
abundance: -
j_gene: TRBJ2-7

CDR3nt: TGTGCCAGCAGCCGGGGACAGTGGTACCAAGAGACCCAGTACTTC
CDR3aa: CASSRGQWYQETQYF
d_gene: TRBD1
v_gene: TRBV6-6
abundance: once
j_gene: TRBJ2-5

CDR3nt: TGTGCCAGCAGCTTATCCAGGACAGATACGCAGTATTTT
CDR3aa: CASSLSRTDTQYF
d_gene: -
v_gene: TRBV7-3
abundance: -
j_gene: TRBJ2-3

CDR3nt: TGTGCCATCAGTGAGGGACAGGCCGACGCAATGAAGCAGTTCTTC
CDR3aa: CAISEGQADAMKQFF
d_gene: TRBD1
v_gene: TRBV10-3
abundance: -
j_gene: TRBJ2-1

CDR3nt: TGCGCCATCCCCCAGGGAAATCAGCCCCAGCATTTT
CDR3aa: CAIPQGNQPQHF
d_gene: -
v_gene: TRBV23-1
abundance: once
j_gene: TRBJ1-5

CDR3nt: TGTGCCAGCAGTAGGAGCGGTCAATTGTACAATGAGCAGTTCTTC
CDR3aa: CASSRSGQLYNEQFF
d_gene: -
v_gene: TRBV7-9
abundance: -
j_gene: TRBJ2-1

CDR3nt: TGCGCCAGCAGCTTGCGGGGACTAGCGGGAGAGTTTGGAGGCAAAAACATTCAGTACTTC
CDR3aa: CASSLRGLAGEFGGKNIQYF
d_gene: TRBD2
v_gene: TRBV5-1
abundance: -
j_gene: TRBJ2-4

CDR3nt: TGTGCCAGCAGTCGTAGCGGTCAGGTGGGAGAGACCCAGTACTTC
CDR3aa: CASSRSGQVGETQYF
d_gene: -
v_gene: TRBV28
abundance: -
j_gene: TRBJ2-5